This T cell receptor (beta chain) was found in a study of Graves' ophthalmopathy and Graves' hyperthyroidism. Points from the study as a whole: Ophthalmopathy was separated from stable hyperthyroidism by a 13-signature model with over 85% sensitivity and over 75% specificity.

Cases classed as stable hyperthyroidism had no ophthalmopathy within 18 months of follow-up. Ten or more counts support this clonotype. No antigen is known for it. The CDR3 runs to 16 residues. The germline gives CDR1 DFQATT, CDR2 SNEGSKA (reference sequence). Losses at the gene ends were 3 bases for V and 4 bases for J; bases not matched to a gene: 11. Amplification from RNA transcripts yielded the TCR beta CDR3 regions. HTBI-primed first-round RT-PCR preceded second-round multiplex PCR. TCRdb passed the multiplex PCR reads through MiXCR, listing each CDR3 protein once. The sample has roughly 420,000 distinct CDR3 sequences; around a fifth are singletons.

The V and J genes are TRBV20-1 and TRBJ2-2; 7 bases agree with TRBD1. The sequencing sample was made of peripheral blood. The sequence was collected from a woman younger than 35 with stable Graves' hyperthyroidism. The CDR3 loop is CSASPAGTDFTGELFF. As DNA, the CDR3 is TGCAGTGCTAGTCCCGCCGGGACAGACTTCACCGGGGAGCTGTTTTTT.